Listed below are T cell receptor beta chains from one sample, sequenced in a study of blood T cell repertoires in COVID-19. Assay: immunoSEQ multiplex PCR; the TCRdb copy retains only in-frame clones and omits some. The sample includes fewer than 55,000 clones, roughly 83% of them seen just once. The sequencing input was peripheral blood. The receptor source for this set is an older woman with acute or convalescent COVID-19. The CDR3 runs from the conserved cysteine through the conserved F or W. The order of the fields is clone size, D gene, V gene, J gene, CDR3 DNA, CDR3 protein. A D gene is named only where the DNA matches it firmly. The size field is filled for only some rows; it gives once, few, many or a size class.

>-|TRBD2|TRBV4-2|TRBJ2-2
TGTGCCAGCAGCCGTAGCGGGAGCGCGAACACCGGGGAGCTGTTTTTT
CASSRSGSANTGELFF
>once|TRBD1|TRBV10-3|TRBJ1-1
TGTGCCATCAGTGTGACGGGACAGGAAGCTTTCTTT
CAISVTGQEAFF
>-|-|TRBV20-1|TRBJ1-2
TGCAGTGCTAACGGAGTCTATGGCTACACCTTC
CSANGVYGYTF
>-|-|TRBV28|TRBJ2-1
TGTGCCACCCACCGGTTGGTGACCTACAATGAGCAGTTCTTC
CATHRLVTYNEQFF
>few|-|TRBV11-3|TRBJ1-3
TGTGCCAGCAGCAACACTGGAAACACCATATATTTT
CASSNTGNTIYF
>-|TRBD1|TRBV7-3|TRBJ2-3
TGTGCCAGCAGCCTACAGGGGGCTCTTAGCACAGATACGCAGTATTTT
CASSLQGALSTDTQYF
>-|-|TRBV3-1/TRBV3-2|TRBJ2-1
TGTGCCAGCAGCCAACCTACCGGCGGTAATGAGCAGTTCTTC
CASSQPTGGNEQFF
>-|TRBD2|TRBV2|TRBJ2-1
TGTGCCAGCAATGTAGCGGGACAAGGATTCAATGAGCAGTTCTTC
CASNVAGQGFNEQFF
>-|-|TRBV30|TRBJ1-6
TGTGCCTGGAGTTCCCTCCGGACAGCTAAACCACTTAATTCACCCCTCCACTTT
CAWSSLRTAKPLNSPLHF
>-|-|TRBV3-1/TRBV3-2|TRBJ2-5
TGTGCCAGCAGCCAAGTGTATTCGTACCAAGAGACCCAGTACTTC
CASSQVYSYQETQYF
>once|TRBD1|TRBV3-1/TRBV3-2|TRBJ1-5
TGTGCCAGCAGCTTGGGACAGCTTAATCAGCCCCAGCATTTT
CASSLGQLNQPQHF
>-|-|TRBV5-5|TRBJ2-7
TGTGCCAGCAGCTCCGACGGGATTACCTACGAGCAGTACTTC
CASSSDGITYEQYF
>-|TRBD1|TRBV19|TRBJ1-1
TGTGCCAGTCGGGACAGGGACACTGAAGCTTTCTTT
CASRDRDTEAFF
>-|-|TRBV5-4|TRBJ1-2
TGTGCCAGCAGCTTGGGGGGCGCCATGGGCTCGGGCTACACCTTC
CASSLGGAMGSGYTF
>once|-|TRBV9|TRBJ2-3
TGTGCCAGCAGCGTATCCCAGATCATGGATACGCAGTATTTT
CASSVSQIMDTQYF
>-|TRBD1|TRBV3-1/TRBV3-2|TRBJ1-2
TGTGCCAGCAGCCAAGCAACAGGGGGAGGCTACACCTTC
CASSQATGGGYTF
>-|-|TRBV7-9|TRBJ1-2
TGTGCCAGCAGCTTAGTGGTTGAGGGCGATGGCTACACCTTC
CASSLVVEGDGYTF